This TCR beta chain stems from a study of T-cell memory formation after mild COVID-19. Study-wide results and limits: The CD4+ clones that contracted clustered mainly within CM and EM, and the CD8+ clones concentrated in EMRA. Memory cells collected pre-infection included some clones that later responded, suggesting cross-reactive memory joined. CD4+ bias marked clones expanding day 15 to 37, unlike balanced contracting clones.

Trimming took off 4 bases at V and 0 bases at J, with 15 bases between the two ends. The CDR3 has 16 amino acids. Germline assignment: CDR1 SGHAT and CDR2 FQNNGV. 5'RACE, which relied on constant-segment primers, yielded TCR alpha and TCR beta cDNA libraries carrying sample barcodes and UMIs. MiXCR was run by TCRdb on the 5' RACE reads, yielding one entry per CDR3 protein. The sample lists roughly 450,000 distinct CDR3 sequences, about 20% occurring once. This clonotype has only a few counts. Its specificity is not known. This TCR came from an adult woman who had mild COVID-19 (a few samples of this study predate the infection). Cell type and time point are not known. The chain uses TRBV11-2 and TRBJ1-1; D is unresolved. The specimen was PBMCs or a T cell subset sorted from them (not recorded which). CDR3 in amino acids: CASSYLLSLMNTEAFF. CDR3 bases: TGTGCCAGCAGCTATCTTTTGAGCCTAATGAACACTGAAGCTTTCTTT.